This paragraph covers one T cell receptor (beta chain) sequence. The CDR3 runs 11 residues. Germline V CDR1 and CDR2: MDHEN, SYDVKM. V lost 5 bases, J lost 5 bases, and 6 bases lay in between. This record belongs to a study of blood T cell repertoires in COVID-19. The data were produced by immunoSEQ multiplex PCR, yet TCRdb's version contains in-frame clones alone and is incomplete. Of fewer than 350,000 clones listed, 88% are singletons. This TCR was sampled from an older woman in a cohort exposed to, infected with or recovered from COVID-19 (not recorded which). This chain uses TRBV28 with TRBJ2-5; no definite D call. The sequencing input was PBMCs or T cells enriched from blood (not recorded which). CDR3 nucleotides: TGTGCCAGCAGTGTCCGTGAGACCCAGTACTTC. Protein: CASSVRETQYF.